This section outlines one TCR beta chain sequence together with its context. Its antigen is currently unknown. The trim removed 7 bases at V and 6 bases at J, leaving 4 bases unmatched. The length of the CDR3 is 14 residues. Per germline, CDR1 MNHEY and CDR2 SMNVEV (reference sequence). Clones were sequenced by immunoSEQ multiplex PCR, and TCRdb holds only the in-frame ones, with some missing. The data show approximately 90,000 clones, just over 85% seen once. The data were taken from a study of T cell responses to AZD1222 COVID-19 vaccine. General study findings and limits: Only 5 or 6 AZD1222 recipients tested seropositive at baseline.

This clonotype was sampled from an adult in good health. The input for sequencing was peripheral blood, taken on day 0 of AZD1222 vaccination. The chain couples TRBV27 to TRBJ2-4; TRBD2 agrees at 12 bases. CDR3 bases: TGTGCCAGCAAGACTAGCGGGAGTAGAAACATTCAGTACTTC. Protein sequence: CASKTSGSRNIQYF.